These 3 T cell receptor beta chains were sequenced from one sample in a study of cytomegalovirus exposure and HLA in healthy donors (dated by TCRdb to 2016 to 2017). Libraries were made using the immunoSEQ multiplex PCR assay. The multiplex PCR relied on a mix of 60 forward primers for TCR Vbeta segments and 13 reverse primers for TCR Jbeta segments. TCRdb holds this immuneACCESS table with in-frame rearrangements only. Some clones are missing; in checked studies, unresolved V genes explain under half, and the rest has no known cause. This sample is represented by about 93,000 clones; approximately 60% of them were singletons. About 6% of the sample goes to the ten largest clones. Sequenced sample: PBMCs. Receptors were obtained from a boy younger than 18 in good health and CMV-seropositive.

This clone was observed a few times. The chain combines TRBV7-2 with TRBJ2-7, with 8 bases fitting TRBD2. V shed 2 bases and J 0 bases; nucleotides not matched to a gene: 3. Germline CDR1 is SGHTA and CDR2 is FQGNSA. The CDR3 consists of 15 residues. This CDR3 reads CASSLTGRGSYEQYF. The CDR3 DNA reads TGTGCCAGCAGCTTAACCGGGAGGGGCTCCTACGAGCAGTACTTC. Based on the CDR3 plus reference TRBV7-2 and TRBJ2-7, the full variable domain is GAGVSQSPSNKVTEKGKDVELRCDPISGHTALYWYRQSLGQGLEFLIYFQGNSAPDKSGLPSDRFSAERTGGSVSTLTIQRTQQEDSAVYLCASSLTGRGSYEQYFGPGTRLTVT.

This clone was counted a few times. The rearrangement joins TRBV6-5 to TRBJ1-2, with 9 bases matching TRBD1. Per germline, CDR1 MNHEY and CDR2 SVGAGI. V trimming: 7 bases; J trimming: 8 bases; junction bases outside the gene matches: 14. The CDR3 totals 15 residues. CDR3 sequence reads: CASNSPGQGNLGYTF. The CDR3 coding sequence is TGTGCCAGCAATTCACCGGGACAGGGTAATTTAGGCTACACCTTC.

The rearrangement joins TRBV19 to TRBJ2-1; possible D gene TRBD2, 7 bases. V lost 1 base, J lost 0 bases, and 16 bases lay in between. The germline CDR1 and CDR2 sequences are LNHDA and SQIVND (reference sequence). There are 18 residues in the CDR3. Written as DNA, the CDR3 is TGTGCCAGTAGTATAGTGGGGGGGGGCGGTAGCTCCTACAATGAGCAGTTCTTC. Translation: CASSIVGGGGSSYNEQFF.